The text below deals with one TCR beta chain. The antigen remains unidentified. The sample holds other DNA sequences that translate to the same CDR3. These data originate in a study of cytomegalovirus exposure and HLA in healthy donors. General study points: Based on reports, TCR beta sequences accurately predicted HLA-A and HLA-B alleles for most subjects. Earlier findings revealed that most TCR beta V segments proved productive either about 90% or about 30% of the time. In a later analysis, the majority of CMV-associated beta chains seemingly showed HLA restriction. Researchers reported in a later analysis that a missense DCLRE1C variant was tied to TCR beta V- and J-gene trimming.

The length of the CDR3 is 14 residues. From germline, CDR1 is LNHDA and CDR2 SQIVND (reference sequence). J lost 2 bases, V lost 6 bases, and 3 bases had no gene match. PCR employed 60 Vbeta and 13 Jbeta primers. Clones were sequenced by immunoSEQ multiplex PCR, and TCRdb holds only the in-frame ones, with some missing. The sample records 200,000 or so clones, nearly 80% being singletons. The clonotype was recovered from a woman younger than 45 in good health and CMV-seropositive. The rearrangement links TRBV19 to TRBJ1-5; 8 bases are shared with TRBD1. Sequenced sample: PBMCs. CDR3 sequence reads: CASSTTGGNQPQHF. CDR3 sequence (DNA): TGTGCCAGTAGCACGACAGGGGGCAATCAGCCCCAGCATTTT.